This T cell receptor (beta chain) was captured in a study of T cell changes during pregnancy in multiple sclerosis. Between the trimmed V and J ends, which lost 5 bases and 6 bases, there was a span of 14 bases. CDR1 SGHAT and CDR2 FQDESV come from the germline V gene (reference sequence). CDR3 length equals 14 residues. Assay used: immunoSEQ multiplex PCR; TCRdb lists only in-frame clones, some missing. The data show around 73,000 clones, 80% to 95% seen once. This clone has just one count. Sequencing used peripheral blood, obtained in the third trimester of pregnancy. This TCR derives from a female donor in good health, enrolled as a control in a pregnancy study. V usage is TRBV11-1 and J usage is TRBJ2-4; TRBD2 is a possible D gene (6 bases). CDR3 sequence: CASSLYRGGNIQYF. In DNA form, the CDR3 reads TGTGCCAGCAGCCTCTATCGGGGAGGAAACATTCAGTACTTC.